A single T cell receptor (beta chain) is shown here with its context. Its target is unknown. This record comes from a study of cytomegalovirus exposure and HLA in healthy donors. Study-wide findings and caveats: With later analysis, a missense DCLRE1C variant became linked to TCR beta V- and J-gene trimming.

The PCR employed 60 Vbeta primers together with 13 Jbeta primers. This table comes from immunoSEQ multiplex PCR, and its TCRdb copy is limited to in-frame clones, with some not included. The table lists about 89,000 clones, about 80% of them singletons, with 1.4% in the top ten. Trimming took 0 bases from V and 0 from J, leaving 8 bases between them. Germline V gene sequence: CDR1 GTSNPN, CDR2 SVGIG (reference sequence). The CDR3 extends over 14 amino acids. This chain uses TRBV30 with TRBJ1-2, with D uncertain. The sample was PBMCs. The sequence was collected from a male donor in good health and CMV-seronegative. CDR3: CAWSVGLANYGYTF. CDR3 nucleotide sequence: TGTGCCTGGAGTGTGGGCCTCGCTAACTATGGCTACACCTTC.